The rows below give T cell receptor beta chains drawn from one sample of a study of regulatory T cells in long-lasting Graves disease. TCRdb reprocessed the multiplex PCR reads with MiXCR, giving one entry per CDR3 protein. The table has over 350,000 distinct CDR3 sequences, over 12% seen once. These data also featured in a second study, about T cells in Graves' hyperthyroidism and ophthalmopathy.

Sequencing used peripheral blood mononuclear cells (PBMCs), obtained at new diagnosis, from a patient treated with antithyroid drugs. These TCRs come from a woman in her 40s with Graves disease. Each CDR3 is given with its conserved first and last residue. Each record gives: D gene, V gene, J gene, clone size, CDR3 protein, CDR3 DNA. A D gene is named only where the DNA matches it firmly. Expanded clones get a size class; other rows say once, few or many, or leave the size out.

NA	TRBV2	TRBJ2-6	NA	CASNGQPSGANVLTF	TGTGCCAGCAACGGACAGCCTTCTGGGGCCAACGTCCTGACTTTC
NA	TRBV4-1	TRBJ2-2	NA	CASSQDPLTGELFF	TGCGCCAGCAGCCAAGATCCCCTCACCGGGGAGCTGTTTTTT
NA	TRBV12-3/TRBV12-4	TRBJ2-7	many	CASSYGHRVGSYEQYF	TGTGCCAGCAGTTATGGCCACCGGGTTGGCTCCTACGAGCAGTACTTC
NA	TRBV28	TRBJ2-1	many	CASTPLGQNLYNEQFF	TGTGCCAGCACCCCACTTGGACAGAACCTGTACAATGAGCAGTTCTTC
NA	TRBV7-9	TRBJ2-1	few	CASSLEWGLINEQFF	TGTGCCAGCAGCTTAGAGTGGGGACTCATAAATGAGCAGTTCTTC
NA	TRBV9	TRBJ1-1	many	CASSVVGDSTEAFF	TGTGCCAGCAGCGTAGTAGGTGACAGCACTGAAGCTTTCTTT
NA	TRBV20-1	TRBJ1-1	once	CSARDLAALNTEAFF	TGCAGTGCTAGAGATCTCGCGGCGCTGAACACTGAAGCTTTCTTT
NA	TRBV2	TRBJ2-6	many	CASSEATGANVLTF	TGTGCCAGCAGTGAGGCTACTGGGGCCAACGTCCTGACTTTC
NA	TRBV4-3	TRBJ1-3	NA	CASSQEPQGVSGNTIYF	TGCGCCAGCAGCCAAGAGCCTCAGGGAGTTTCTGGAAACACCATATATTTT
TRBD2	TRBV20-1	TRBJ2-1	NA	CSALGLAGLDEQFF	TGCAGTGCTCTAGGTCTAGCGGGATTAGATGAGCAGTTCTTC
TRBD1	TRBV20-1	TRBJ1-4	many	CSARLTGYEKLFF	TGCAGTGCTAGGCTGACAGGGTATGAAAAACTGTTTTTT
NA	TRBV6-5	TRBJ2-7	many	CASSYRDGEQYF	TGTGCCAGCAGTTACAGGGATGGGGAGCAGTACTTC
TRBD2	TRBV27	TRBJ2-7	NA	CASSLLASGREAYEQYF	TGTGCCAGCAGTTTATTGGCTAGCGGGAGAGAAGCCTACGAGCAGTACTTC
TRBD2	TRBV20-1	TRBJ2-7	few	CSASGTSGSLLSYEQYF	TGCAGTGCCTCCGGGACTAGCGGGAGCTTATTAAGCTACGAGCAGTACTTC
TRBD2	TRBV11-2	TRBJ2-3	NA	CASSLEGLNGAGGGADAQYF	TGTGCCAGCAGCTTAGAAGGGCTCAATGGGGCGGGAGGGGGTGCAGATGCGCAGTATTTT
NA	TRBV6-1	TRBJ1-1	many	CASTFRGTLGTEAFF	TGTGCCAGCACCTTTCGCGGGACCCTAGGGACTGAAGCTTTCTTT
NA	TRBV9	TRBJ2-2	NA	CASSVWGSGELFF	TGTGCCAGCAGCGTCTGGGGTTCCGGGGAGCTGTTTTTT
NA	TRBV7-9	TRBJ1-1	NA	CASSYTENTEAFF	TGTGCCAGCAGTTACACCGAGAACACTGAAGCTTTCTTT
TRBD2	TRBV28	TRBJ2-7	many	CASSLGTSGRDYEQYF	TGTGCCAGCAGCCTAGGGACTAGCGGGAGGGACTACGAGCAGTACTTC
TRBD2	TRBV19	TRBJ2-3	many	CASSNLAGKPADTQYF	TGTGCCAGTAGTAATCTAGCGGGCAAACCCGCAGATACGCAGTATTTT
NA	TRBV10-3	TRBJ2-7	many	CGSGDSSGGEQYF	TGTGGCAGTGGGGACTCCAGTGGTGGCGAGCAGTACTTC
TRBD1	TRBV20-1	TRBJ2-7	few	CSARGQGAFYEQYF	TGCAGTGCTCGGGGACAGGGGGCGTTCTACGAGCAGTACTTC
TRBD1	TRBV6-1	TRBJ1-3	few	CASRADRVTGNTIYF	TGTGCCAGCAGAGCGGACAGGGTCACTGGAAACACCATATATTTT
NA	TRBV3-1	TRBJ2-1	many	CASSQDVALRQSYNEQFF	TGTGCCAGCAGCCAAGATGTGGCCCTCCGGCAATCCTACAATGAGCAGTTCTTC
NA	TRBV11-1	TRBJ2-7	many	CASSLGTAREQYF	TGTGCCAGCAGCTTAGGGACCGCTCGGGAGCAGTACTTC
TRBD1	TRBV15	TRBJ1-3	NA	CATSRTGIFGNTIYF	TGTGCCACCAGTAGGACAGGGATCTTTGGAAACACCATATATTTT
TRBD1	TRBV24-1	TRBJ2-2	few	CATGTGGLSTGELFF	TGTGCCACCGGGACAGGGGGCTTAAGCACCGGGGAGCTGTTTTTT
NA	TRBV7-2	TRBJ2-7	many	CASSRLARGGISYEQYF	TGTGCCAGCAGCCGACTAGCCAGGGGAGGGATCTCCTACGAGCAGTACTTC
TRBD1	TRBV29-1	TRBJ2-5	many	CSVDRTGGSETQYF	TGCAGCGTTGATAGGACAGGGGGTTCAGAGACCCAGTACTTC
TRBD1	TRBV24-1	TRBJ1-2	many	CATSEWDSYGYTF	TGTGCCACCAGTGAGTGGGACAGCTATGGCTACACCTTC
NA	TRBV20-1	TRBJ2-1	few	CSARVSLGKGHEQFF	TGCAGTGCTAGAGTTAGCCTAGGGAAGGGCCATGAGCAGTTCTTC
NA	TRBV28	TRBJ1-5	many	CASTSTFNQPQHF	TGTGCCAGCACCAGTACCTTCAATCAGCCCCAGCATTTT
NA	TRBV4-1	TRBJ2-7	many	CASSHPLSGTFSYEQYF	TGCGCCAGCAGCCATCCCCTAAGCGGAACTTTCTCCTACGAGCAGTACTTC
TRBD1	TRBV7-8	TRBJ2-7	many	CASSSPTGANSYEQYF	TGTGCCAGCAGCTCCCCGACAGGGGCAAACTCCTACGAGCAGTACTTC
TRBD2	TRBV11-2	TRBJ2-1	many	CASGDTGLAGGRHEQFF	TGTGCCAGCGGGGACACGGGACTAGCGGGAGGTAGACATGAGCAGTTCTTC
TRBD1	TRBV9	TRBJ1-3	few	CASSVTPGQGSGNTIYF	TGTGCCAGCAGCGTGACCCCGGGACAGGGCTCTGGAAACACCATATATTTT
TRBD1	TRBV6-1	TRBJ2-5	few	CASSFRDRGRQETQYF	TGTGCCAGCAGCTTCCGGGACAGGGGCCGCCAAGAGACCCAGTACTTC
NA	TRBV6-2/TRBV6-3	TRBJ2-1	NA	CASSPLTSPVFTYNEQFF	TGTGCCAGCAGTCCCCTGACCAGTCCTGTCTTTACCTACAATGAGCAGTTCTTC
NA	TRBV5-1	TRBJ2-2	many	CASSRDGDPNTGELFF	TGCGCCAGCAGCAGGGACGGTGATCCGAACACCGGGGAGCTGTTTTTT
NA	TRBV20-1	TRBJ1-2	many	CSAAGANYGYTF	TGCAGTGCTGCGGGAGCTAACTATGGCTACACCTTC
TRBD1	TRBV11-2	TRBJ2-5	many	CASSLDLSTGGEETQYF	TGTGCCAGCAGCTTAGACCTTTCGACAGGGGGGGAAGAGACCCAGTACTTC
TRBD1	TRBV12-3/TRBV12-4	TRBJ2-7	many	CASSFDRGSEQYF	TGTGCCAGCAGTTTTGACAGGGGGTCCGAGCAGTACTTC
TRBD1	TRBV3-1	TRBJ2-5	NA	CASSPLLGQLSETQYF	TGTGCCAGCAGCCCCCTATTGGGACAGCTTAGTGAGACCCAGTACTTC
NA	TRBV7-9	TRBJ2-1	NA	CASQGGWGNEQFF	TGTGCCAGCCAAGGAGGGTGGGGTAATGAGCAGTTCTTC
TRBD2	TRBV13	TRBJ2-1	few	CASSPRGGTPYNEQFF	TGTGCCAGCAGCCCCCGGGGGGGAACCCCGTACAATGAGCAGTTCTTC
NA	TRBV7-2	TRBJ2-1	many	CASRRGLAPEGNEQFF	TGTGCCAGCAGGAGGGGTCTAGCCCCAGAGGGGAATGAGCAGTTCTTC
TRBD1	TRBV6-5	TRBJ2-5	many	CASSYRGQGGETQYF	TGTGCCAGCAGTTACCGAGGACAGGGAGGAGAGACCCAGTACTTC